Detailed here is one TCR beta chain. Original data processing: Amplifying reference gene primers gave estimates of nucleated cell counts. Repertoires were generated with immunoSEQ multiplex PCR, while TCRdb's copy carries only in-frame clones and drops some. That table is the source of V, J and clone size, and D and trimming were worked out from the DNA. Among approximately 51,000 clones listed, about 90% were seen once. These data belong to a study of blood T cell repertoires in COVID-19. Study as a whole: Donors in the United States, Italy and Spain gave samples during acute or convalescent COVID-19. Sample material is recorded as cDNA or gDNA derived from T cells, B-cell-depleted T cells, or PBMCs.

Germline V lookup: CDR1 SGHDT, CDR2 YYEEEE. With 5 bases removed from V and 4 bases from J, the gap between germline ends came to 13 bases. This CDR3 comprises 14 residues. The receptor was derived from an older man with active COVID-19. The chain is built from TRBV5-6 and TRBJ2-1; D perhaps matches TRBD1 (6 bases). Input material: peripheral blood. CDR3 amino acids: CASREQGLYNEQFF. In DNA, the CDR3 is TGTGCCAGCAGAGAACAGGGTTTATACAATGAGCAGTTCTTC. Full variable domain (rest looked up from reference TRBV5-6 and TRBJ2-1): DAGVTQSPTHLIKTRGQQVTLRCSPKSGHDTVSWYQQALGQGPQFIFQYYEEEERQRGNFPDRFSGHQFPNYSSELNVNALLLGDSALYLCASREQGLYNEQFFGPGTRLTVL.